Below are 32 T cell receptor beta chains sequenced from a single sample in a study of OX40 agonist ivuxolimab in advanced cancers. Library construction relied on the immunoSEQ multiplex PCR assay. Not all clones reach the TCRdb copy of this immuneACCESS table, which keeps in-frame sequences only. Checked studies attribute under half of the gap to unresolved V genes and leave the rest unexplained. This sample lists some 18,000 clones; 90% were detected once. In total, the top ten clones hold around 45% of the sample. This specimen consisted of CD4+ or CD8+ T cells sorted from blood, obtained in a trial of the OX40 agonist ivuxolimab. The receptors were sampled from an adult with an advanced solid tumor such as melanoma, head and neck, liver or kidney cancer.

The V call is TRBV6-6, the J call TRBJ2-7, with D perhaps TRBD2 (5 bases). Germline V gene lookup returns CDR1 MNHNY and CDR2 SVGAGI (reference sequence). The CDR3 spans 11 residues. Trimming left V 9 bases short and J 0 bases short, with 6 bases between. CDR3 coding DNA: TGTGCCAGTCGGGACTCCTACGAGCAGTACTTC. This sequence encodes CASRDSYEQYF.

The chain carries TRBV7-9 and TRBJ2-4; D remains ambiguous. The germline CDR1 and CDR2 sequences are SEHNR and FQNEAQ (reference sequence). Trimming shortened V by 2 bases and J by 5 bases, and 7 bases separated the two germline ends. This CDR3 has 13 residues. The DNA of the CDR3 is TGTGCCAGCAGCTTACGCTTGGAAAACATTCAGTACTTC. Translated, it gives CASSLRLENIQYF. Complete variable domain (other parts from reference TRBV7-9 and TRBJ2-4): DTGVSQNPRHKITKRGQNVTFRCDPISEHNRLYWYRQTLGQGPEFLTYFQNEAQLEKSRLLSDRFSAERPKGSFSTLEIQRTEQGDSAMYLCASSLRLENIQYFGAGTRLSVL.

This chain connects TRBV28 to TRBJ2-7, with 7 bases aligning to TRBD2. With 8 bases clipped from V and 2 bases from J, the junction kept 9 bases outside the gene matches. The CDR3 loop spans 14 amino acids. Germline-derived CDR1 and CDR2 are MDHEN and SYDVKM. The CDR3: CASVTSVEPYEQYF. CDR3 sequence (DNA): TGTGCCAGCGTAACTAGCGTGGAGCCCTACGAGCAGTACTTC.

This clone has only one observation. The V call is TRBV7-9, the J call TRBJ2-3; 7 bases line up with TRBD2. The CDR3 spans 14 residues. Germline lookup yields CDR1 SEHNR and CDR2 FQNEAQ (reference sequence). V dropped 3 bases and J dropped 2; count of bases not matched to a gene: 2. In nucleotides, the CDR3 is TGTGCCAGCAGCTTCAGCGGGACCACAGATACGCAGTATTTT. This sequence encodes CASSFSGTTDTQYF.

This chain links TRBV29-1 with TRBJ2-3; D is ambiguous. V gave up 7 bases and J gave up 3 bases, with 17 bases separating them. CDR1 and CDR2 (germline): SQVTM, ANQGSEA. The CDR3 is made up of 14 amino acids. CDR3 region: CSAFTVQLTDTQYF. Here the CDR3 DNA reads TGCAGCGCGTTTACGGTACAACTTACAGATACGCAGTATTTT.

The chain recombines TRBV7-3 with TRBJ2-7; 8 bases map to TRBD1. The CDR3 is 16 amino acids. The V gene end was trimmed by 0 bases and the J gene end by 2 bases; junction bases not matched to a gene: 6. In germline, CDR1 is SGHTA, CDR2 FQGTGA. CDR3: CASSLTVGTGPYEQYF. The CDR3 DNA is TGTGCCAGCAGCTTAACCGTCGGGACAGGCCCCTACGAGCAGTACTTC. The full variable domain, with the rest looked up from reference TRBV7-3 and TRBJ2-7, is GAGVSQTPSNKVTEKGKYVELRCDPISGHTALYWYRQSLGQGPEFLIYFQGTGAADDSGLPNDRFFAVRPEGSVSTLKIQRTERGDSAVYLCASSLTVGTGPYEQYFGPGTRLTVT.

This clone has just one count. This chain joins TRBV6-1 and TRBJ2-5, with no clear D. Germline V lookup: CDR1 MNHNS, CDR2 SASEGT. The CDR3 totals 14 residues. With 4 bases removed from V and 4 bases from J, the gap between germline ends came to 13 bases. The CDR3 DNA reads TGTGCCAGCAGTGGACTCCACCTTCTAGAGACCCAGTACTTC. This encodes CASSGLHLLETQYF.

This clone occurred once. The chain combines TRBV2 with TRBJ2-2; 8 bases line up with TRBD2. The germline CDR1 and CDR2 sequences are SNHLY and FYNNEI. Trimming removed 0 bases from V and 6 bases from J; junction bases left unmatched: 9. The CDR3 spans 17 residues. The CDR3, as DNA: TGTGCCAGCAGTGAAGCGCAGCTTAGCGGGAAATCCGGGGAGCTGTTTTTT. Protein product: CASSEAQLSGKSGELFF. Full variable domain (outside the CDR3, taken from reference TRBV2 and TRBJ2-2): EPEVTQTPSHQVTQMGQEVILRCVPISNHLYFYWYRQILGQKVEFLVSFYNNEISEKSEIFDDQFSVERPDGSNFTLKIRSTKLEDSAMYFCASSEAQLSGKSGELFFGEGSRLTVL.

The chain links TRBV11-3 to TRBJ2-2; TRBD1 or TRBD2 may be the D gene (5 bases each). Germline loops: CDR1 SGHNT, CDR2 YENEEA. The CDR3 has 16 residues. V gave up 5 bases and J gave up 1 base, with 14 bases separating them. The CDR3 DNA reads TGTGCCAGCAGCCTACGATCGGGACGGAACACCGGGGAGCTGTTTTTT. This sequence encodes CASSLRSGRNTGELFF.

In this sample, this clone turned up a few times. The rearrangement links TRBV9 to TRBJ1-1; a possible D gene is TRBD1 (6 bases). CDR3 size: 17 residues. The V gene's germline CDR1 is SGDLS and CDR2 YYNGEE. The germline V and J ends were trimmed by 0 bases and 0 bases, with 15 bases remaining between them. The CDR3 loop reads CASSVGVRTAMNTEAFF. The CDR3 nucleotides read TGTGCCAGCAGCGTAGGGGTCCGGACAGCCATGAACACTGAAGCTTTCTTT.

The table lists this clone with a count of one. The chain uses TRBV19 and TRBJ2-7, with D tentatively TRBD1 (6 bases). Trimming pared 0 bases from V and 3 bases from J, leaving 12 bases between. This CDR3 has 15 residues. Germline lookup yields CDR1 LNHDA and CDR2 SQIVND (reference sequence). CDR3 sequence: CASSIDSGAGYEQYF. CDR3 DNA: TGTGCCAGTAGTATAGATTCAGGGGCTGGCTACGAGCAGTACTTC.

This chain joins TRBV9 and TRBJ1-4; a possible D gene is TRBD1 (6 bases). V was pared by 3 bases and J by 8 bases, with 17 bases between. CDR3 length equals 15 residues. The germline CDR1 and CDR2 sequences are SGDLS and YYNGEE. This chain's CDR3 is CASSATGSNSEKLFF. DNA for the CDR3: TGTGCCAGCAGCGCTACAGGGTCAAATTCCGAAAAACTGTTTTTT.

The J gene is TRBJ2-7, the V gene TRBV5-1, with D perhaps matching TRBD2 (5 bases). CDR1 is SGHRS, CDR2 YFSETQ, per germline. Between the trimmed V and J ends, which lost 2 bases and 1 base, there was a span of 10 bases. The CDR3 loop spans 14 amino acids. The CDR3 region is CASSFGILSYEQYF. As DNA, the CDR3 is TGCGCCAGCAGCTTCGGGATCCTATCCTACGAGCAGTACTTC.

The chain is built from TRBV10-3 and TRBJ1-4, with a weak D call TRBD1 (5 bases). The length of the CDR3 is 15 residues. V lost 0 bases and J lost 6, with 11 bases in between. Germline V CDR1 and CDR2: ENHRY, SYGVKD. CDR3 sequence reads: CAISESGGLDEKLFF. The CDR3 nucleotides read TGTGCCATCAGTGAGTCTGGGGGGTTGGATGAAAAACTGTTTTTT.

The CDR3 loop reads CASSFIGTGTNEQFF. The CDR3 region has the DNA TGCGCCAGCAGCTTTATTGGGACAGGGACCAATGAGCAGTTCTTC. The J gene is TRBJ2-1, the V gene TRBV5-1; TRBD1 aligns across 9 bases. The CDR3 runs 15 residues. The J segment lost 6 bases and the V segment lost 2 bases, leaving 6 bases of the junction unmatched. Germline V gives CDR1 SGHRS, CDR2 YFSETQ.

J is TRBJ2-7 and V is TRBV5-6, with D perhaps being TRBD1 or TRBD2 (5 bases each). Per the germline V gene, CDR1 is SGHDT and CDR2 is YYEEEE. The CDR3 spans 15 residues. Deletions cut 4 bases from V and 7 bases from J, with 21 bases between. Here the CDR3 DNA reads TGTGCCAGCAGCGCTACCGGGACCCCCCCGAGGGAGCAGTACTTC. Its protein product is CASSATGTPPREQYF.

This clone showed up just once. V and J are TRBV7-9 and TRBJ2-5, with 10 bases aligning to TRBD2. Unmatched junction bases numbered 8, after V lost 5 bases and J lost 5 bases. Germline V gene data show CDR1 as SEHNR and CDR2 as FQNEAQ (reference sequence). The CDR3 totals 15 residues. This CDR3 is CASSPPGLARETQYF. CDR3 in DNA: TGTGCCAGCAGCCCGCCGGGACTAGCGAGGGAGACCCAGTACTTC.

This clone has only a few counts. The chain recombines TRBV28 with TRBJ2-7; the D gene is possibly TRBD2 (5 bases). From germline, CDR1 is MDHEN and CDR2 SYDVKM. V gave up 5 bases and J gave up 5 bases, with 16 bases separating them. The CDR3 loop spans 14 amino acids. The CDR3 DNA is TGTGCCAGCAGTCCTCACCTTAGCGTGAACGAGCAGTACTTC. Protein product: CASSPHLSVNEQYF.

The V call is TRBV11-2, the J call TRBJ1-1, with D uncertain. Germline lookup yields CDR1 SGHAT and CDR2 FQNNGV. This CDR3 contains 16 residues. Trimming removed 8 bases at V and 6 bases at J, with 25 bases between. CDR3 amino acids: CASGIGPVSTHAEAFF. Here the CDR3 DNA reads TGTGCCAGCGGAATTGGCCCGGTCTCAACGCACGCTGAAGCTTTCTTT.

This CDR3 is CASSLFERNTGELFF. Here the CDR3 DNA reads TGTGCCAGCAGCTTATTTGAGCGGAACACCGGGGAGCTGTTTTTT. J is TRBJ2-2 and V is TRBV7-3; D remains unclear. The CDR3 totals 15 residues. The germline V gene encodes CDR1 SGHTA and CDR2 FQGTGA. The V end was cut by 2 bases, the J end by 1 base, with 8 bases between.

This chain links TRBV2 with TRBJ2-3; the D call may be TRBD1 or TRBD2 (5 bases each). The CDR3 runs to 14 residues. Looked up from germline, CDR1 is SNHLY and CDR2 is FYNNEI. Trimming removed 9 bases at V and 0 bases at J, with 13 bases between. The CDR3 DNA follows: TGTGCCAGGAGGGGCGAGATAAGCACAGATACGCAGTATTTT. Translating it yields CARRGEISTDTQYF.

The CDR3, as DNA: TGTGCCAGCAGGGGGACAGGGAACACTGAAGCTTTCTTT. This codes for CASRGTGNTEAFF. J is TRBJ1-1 and V is TRBV27; 8 bases are shared with TRBD1. CDR1 is MNHEY and CDR2 is SMNVEV in the germline V gene (reference sequence). V lost 6 bases to trimming and J lost 1 base; unmatched junction nucleotides: 1. The CDR3 contains 13 residues.

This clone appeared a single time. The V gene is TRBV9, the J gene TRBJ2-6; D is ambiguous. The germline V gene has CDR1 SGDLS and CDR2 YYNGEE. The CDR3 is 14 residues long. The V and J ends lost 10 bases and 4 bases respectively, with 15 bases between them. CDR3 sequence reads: CAGRAWLGANVLTF. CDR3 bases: TGTGCCGGTAGGGCGTGGCTCGGGGCCAACGTCCTGACTTTC.

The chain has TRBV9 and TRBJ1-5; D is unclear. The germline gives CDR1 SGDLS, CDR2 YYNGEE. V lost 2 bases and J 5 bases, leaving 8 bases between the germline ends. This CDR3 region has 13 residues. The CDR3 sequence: CASSVVPDQPQHF. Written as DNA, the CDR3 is TGTGCCAGCAGCGTGGTACCAGATCAGCCCCAGCATTTT. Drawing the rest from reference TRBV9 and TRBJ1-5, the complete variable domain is DSGVTQTPKHLITATGQRVTLRCSPRSGDLSVYWYQQSLDQGLQFLIQYYNGEERAKGNILERFSAQQFPDLHSELNLSSLELGDSALYFCASSVVPDQPQHFGDGTRLSIL.

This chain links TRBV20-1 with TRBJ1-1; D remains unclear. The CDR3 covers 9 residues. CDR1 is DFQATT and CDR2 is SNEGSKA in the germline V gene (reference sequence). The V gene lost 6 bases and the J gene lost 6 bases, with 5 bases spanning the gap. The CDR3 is CSATSEAFF. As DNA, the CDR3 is TGCAGTGCCACCTCTGAAGCTTTCTTT.

The CDR3 sequence is CASSYGVRNTEAFF. Here the CDR3 DNA reads TGTGCCAGCAGTTACGGGGTGAGGAACACTGAAGCTTTCTTT. V gene TRBV6-5 combines with J gene TRBJ1-1; D is ambiguous. The CDR3 contains 14 residues. V was pared by 2 bases and J by 1 base, with 8 bases between. Per germline, CDR1 MNHEY and CDR2 SVGAGI.

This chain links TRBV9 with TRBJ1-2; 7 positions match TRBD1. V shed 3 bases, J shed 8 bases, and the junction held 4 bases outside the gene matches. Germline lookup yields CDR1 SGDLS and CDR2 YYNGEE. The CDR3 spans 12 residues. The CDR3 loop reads CASSGTGVGYTF. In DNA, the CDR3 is TGTGCCAGCAGCGGGACAGGCGTAGGCTACACCTTC.

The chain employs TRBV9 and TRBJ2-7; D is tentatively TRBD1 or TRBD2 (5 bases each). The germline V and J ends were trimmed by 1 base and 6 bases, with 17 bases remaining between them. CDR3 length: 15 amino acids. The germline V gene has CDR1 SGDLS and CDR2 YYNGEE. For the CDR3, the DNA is TGTGCCAGCAGCGTATTCCGGGACCTTAAGGGCGAGCAGTACTTC. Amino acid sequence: CASSVFRDLKGEQYF.

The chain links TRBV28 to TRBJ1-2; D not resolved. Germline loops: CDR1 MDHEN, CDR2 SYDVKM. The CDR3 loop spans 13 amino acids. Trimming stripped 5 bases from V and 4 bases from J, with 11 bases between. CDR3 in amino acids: CASSAPTLYGYTF. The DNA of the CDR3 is TGTGCCAGCAGTGCCCCCACACTCTATGGCTACACCTTC.

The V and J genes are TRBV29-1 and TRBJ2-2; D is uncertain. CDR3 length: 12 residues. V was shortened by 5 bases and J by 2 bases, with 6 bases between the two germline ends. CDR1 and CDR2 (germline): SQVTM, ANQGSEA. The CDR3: CSVRPNTGELFF. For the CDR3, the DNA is TGCAGCGTTCGTCCAAACACCGGGGAGCTGTTTTTT.

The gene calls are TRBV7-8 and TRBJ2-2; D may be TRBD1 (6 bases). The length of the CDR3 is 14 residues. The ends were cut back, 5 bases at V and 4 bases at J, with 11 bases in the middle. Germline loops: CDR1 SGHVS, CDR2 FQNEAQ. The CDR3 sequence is CASSPDSLTGELFF. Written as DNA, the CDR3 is TGTGCCAGCAGCCCGGACAGCCTCACCGGGGAGCTGTTTTTT.

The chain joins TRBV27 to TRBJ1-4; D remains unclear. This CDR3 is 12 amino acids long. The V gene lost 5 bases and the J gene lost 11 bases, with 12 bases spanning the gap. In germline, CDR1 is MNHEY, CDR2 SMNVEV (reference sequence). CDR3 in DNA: TGTGCCAGCAGTCTCTCGGACGGTAAACTGTTTTTT. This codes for CASSLSDGKLFF.